The 16 T cell receptor beta chains listed next were all sequenced from one sample in a study of naive and memory T cell subsets. An equimolar mix of two oligonucleotides served as the beta constant-region primer for TRBC1 and TRBC2. Four rounds of PCR amplified the ligated cDNA using nested alpha and beta constant-region primers plus SP2. MiXCR, run by TCRdb on the UMI-ligation and nested PCR reads, gives a single entry per CDR3 protein. The sample holds just over 80,000 distinct CDR3 sequences, over 9% seen once. Sequenced: naive CD8+ T cells from blood. The source of these receptors is a human donor in good health.

This clonotype turned up a few times. The gene calls are TRBV13 and TRBJ2-7; no firm D call. This CDR3 contains 13 residues. CDR1 is PRHDT, CDR2 FYEKMQ, per germline (reference sequence). Between the trimmed V and J ends, which lost 5 bases and 3 bases, there was a span of 11 bases. This CDR3 reads CASSILRNYEQYF. CDR3 nucleotide sequence: TGTGCCAGCAGCATACTACGGAACTACGAGCAGTACTTC.

This clonotype was detected ten times or more. The chain carries TRBV7-9 and TRBJ2-3; D gene uncertain. The CDR3 runs 15 residues. Trimming took 2 bases from V and 1 from J, leaving 10 bases between them. Germline CDR1 reads SEHNR; CDR2 reads FQNEAQ (reference sequence). Here the CDR3 DNA reads TGTGCCAGCAGCTTAAATACGGGCCGCACAGATACGCAGTATTTT. Its translation is CASSLNTGRTDTQYF.

The sample holds a few counts of this clonotype. The rearrangement links TRBV27 to TRBJ1-1, with unresolved D. Deletions cut 8 bases from V and 7 bases from J, with 11 bases between. CDR3 size: 11 residues. Germline CDR1 reads MNHEY; CDR2 reads SMNVEV (reference sequence). The CDR3 DNA is TGTGCCAGCGGCAAACAAAGTGAAGCTTTCTTT. Translating it yields CASGKQSEAFF.

This clonotype has ten or more counts. The chain employs TRBV30 and TRBJ2-7; D uncertain. The V end was cut by 0 bases, the J end by 4 bases, with 7 bases between. This CDR3 comprises 12 residues. The germline gives CDR1 GTSNPN, CDR2 SVGIG (reference sequence). For the CDR3, the DNA is TGTGCCTGGAGTGTACGTGAATACGAGCAGTACTTC. This codes for CAWSVREYEQYF. Full variable domain (missing parts from reference TRBV30 and TRBJ2-7): SQTIHQWPATLVQPVGSPLSLECTVEGTSNPNLYWYRQAAGRGLQLLFYSVGIGQISSEVPQNLSASRPQDRQFILSSKKLLLSDSGFYLCAWSVREYEQYFGPGTRLTVT.

This clonotype was seen more than once but under ten times. This chain connects TRBV28 to TRBJ2-2, with 8 nucleotides matching TRBD1. V was clipped by 3 bases and J by 1 base; unmatched bases: 4. The CDR3 covers 16 residues. Per germline, CDR1 MDHEN and CDR2 SYDVKM. The DNA of the CDR3 is TGTGCCAGCAGTTTCCCCGACAGGGGGAACACCGGGGAGCTGTTTTTT. Translation gives CASSFPDRGNTGELFF.

The chain combines TRBV7-9 with TRBJ1-1; D is unresolved. Germline V CDR1 and CDR2: SEHNR, FQNEAQ (reference sequence). Trimming stripped 1 base from V and 2 bases from J, with 11 bases between. The CDR3 spans 15 residues. Here the CDR3 reads CASSLGRSLNTEAFF. The CDR3 region has the DNA TGTGCCAGCAGCTTAGGTCGCAGCCTTAACACTGAAGCTTTCTTT.

The sample holds a few counts of this clonotype. The genes are TRBV5-1 and TRBJ2-7; 9 bases are a match to TRBD2. The ends lost 4 bases at V and 6 bases at J; junction bases unmatched: 11. Germline CDR1 reads SGHRS; CDR2 reads YFSETQ. CDR3 length equals 15 residues. CDR3 DNA sequence: TGCGCCAGCAGCCCGCGCGGGCGGGAGGGCCCCGAGCAGTACTTC. Translation: CASSPRGREGPEQYF. Variable domain in full (rest from reference TRBV5-1 and TRBJ2-7): KAGVTQTPRYLIKTRGQQVTLSCSPISGHRSVSWYQQTPGQGLQFLFEYFSETQRNKGNFPGRFSGRQFSNSRSEMNVSTLELGDSALYLCASSPRGREGPEQYFGPGTRLTVT.

This clonotype occurred a few times. The CDR3 region has the DNA TGTGCCAGCAGTTCCTACAGGGAAGTTGGCTATGGCTACACCTTC. Translation gives CASSSYREVGYGYTF. This chain joins TRBV27 and TRBJ1-2; possible D gene TRBD1, 6 bases. With 4 bases removed from V and 4 bases from J, the gap between germline ends came to 16 bases. This CDR3 is 15 amino acids long. The V gene's germline CDR1 is MNHEY and CDR2 SMNVEV (reference sequence).

Note on this clonotype: Being one base from a much bigger clone, this may be a read error. This chain connects TRBV29-1 to TRBJ1-2; D is unresolved. The CDR3 covers 14 residues. Germline V lookup: CDR1 SQVTM, CDR2 ANQGSEA. The CDR3: CGVGQARSIYGYTF. CDR3 nucleotides: TGCGGCGTTGGTCAGGCGCGAAGTATTTATGGCTACACCTTC.

In its sample, this clonotype was seen many times. The rearrangement links TRBV29-1 to TRBJ2-7, with 9 bases matching TRBD1. V was clipped by 0 bases and J by 2 bases; unmatched bases: 5. The CDR3 spans 15 residues. The germline gives CDR1 SQVTM, CDR2 ANQGSEA. This CDR3 is CSVEDDRGRPYEQYF. DNA for the CDR3: TGCAGCGTTGAAGATGACAGGGGGAGACCCTACGAGCAGTACTTC.

The chain combines TRBV28 with TRBJ2-5, with D possibly matching TRBD1 (5 bases). Germline V CDR1 and CDR2: MDHEN, SYDVKM. Between the trimmed V and J ends, which lost 3 bases and 4 bases, there was a span of 15 bases. This CDR3 has 15 amino acids. DNA of the CDR3: TGTGCCAGCAGTTTCTCTCCAGGGTCGCGAGAGACCCAGTACTTC. It encodes CASSFSPGSRETQYF.

The chain uses TRBV6-5 and TRBJ2-7; D possibly corresponds to TRBD2 (5 bases). This CDR3 comprises 14 residues. CDR1 MNHEY and CDR2 SVGAGI come from the germline V gene. With 2 bases removed from V and 5 bases from J, the gap between germline ends came to 13 bases. CDR3 in amino acids: CASSYSGRGDEQYF. The CDR3 bases are TGTGCCAGCAGTTACAGTGGGAGAGGCGACGAGCAGTACTTC.

This clonotype has more than one count but fewer than ten. This sequence joins TRBV20-1 and TRBJ1-2; D is ambiguous. This CDR3 has 11 amino acids. Germline V gene lookup returns CDR1 DFQATT and CDR2 SNEGSKA (reference sequence). V shed 4 bases and J shed 3 bases, with 6 bases lying between them. Written as DNA, the CDR3 is TGCAGTGCTAACGGGGACTATGGCTACACCTTC. This gives the protein CSANGDYGYTF.

V and J are TRBV20-1 and TRBJ2-5; 8 bases map to TRBD2. The trim removed 0 bases at V and 9 bases at J, leaving 15 bases unmatched. CDR1 is DFQATT, CDR2 SNEGSKA, per germline (reference sequence). The CDR3 sequence is 16 residues long. The CDR3 region is CSARDWGGSGVISQYF. DNA of the CDR3: TGCAGTGCTAGAGATTGGGGGGGTAGCGGGGTAATTTCCCAGTACTTC.

This clonotype was recorded at least ten times. J is TRBJ1-4 and V is TRBV29-1, with D perhaps matching TRBD1 (6 bases). The V and J ends lost 6 bases and 4 bases respectively, with 15 bases between them. The germline gives CDR1 SQVTM, CDR2 ANQGSEA. There are 14 residues in the CDR3. CDR3 DNA: TGCAGCGTGGAGGGGGGGCCGGATAATGAAAAACTGTTTTTT. It encodes CSVEGGPDNEKLFF.

V and J are TRBV27 and TRBJ2-5, with D uncertain. V was cut by 5 bases and J by 5 bases, with 12 bases left in between. Germline V lookup: CDR1 MNHEY, CDR2 SMNVEV (reference sequence). The CDR3 length is 13 residues. This CDR3 is CASSRNTGETQYF. In DNA, the CDR3 is TGTGCCAGCAGTAGGAACACTGGGGAGACCCAGTACTTC.